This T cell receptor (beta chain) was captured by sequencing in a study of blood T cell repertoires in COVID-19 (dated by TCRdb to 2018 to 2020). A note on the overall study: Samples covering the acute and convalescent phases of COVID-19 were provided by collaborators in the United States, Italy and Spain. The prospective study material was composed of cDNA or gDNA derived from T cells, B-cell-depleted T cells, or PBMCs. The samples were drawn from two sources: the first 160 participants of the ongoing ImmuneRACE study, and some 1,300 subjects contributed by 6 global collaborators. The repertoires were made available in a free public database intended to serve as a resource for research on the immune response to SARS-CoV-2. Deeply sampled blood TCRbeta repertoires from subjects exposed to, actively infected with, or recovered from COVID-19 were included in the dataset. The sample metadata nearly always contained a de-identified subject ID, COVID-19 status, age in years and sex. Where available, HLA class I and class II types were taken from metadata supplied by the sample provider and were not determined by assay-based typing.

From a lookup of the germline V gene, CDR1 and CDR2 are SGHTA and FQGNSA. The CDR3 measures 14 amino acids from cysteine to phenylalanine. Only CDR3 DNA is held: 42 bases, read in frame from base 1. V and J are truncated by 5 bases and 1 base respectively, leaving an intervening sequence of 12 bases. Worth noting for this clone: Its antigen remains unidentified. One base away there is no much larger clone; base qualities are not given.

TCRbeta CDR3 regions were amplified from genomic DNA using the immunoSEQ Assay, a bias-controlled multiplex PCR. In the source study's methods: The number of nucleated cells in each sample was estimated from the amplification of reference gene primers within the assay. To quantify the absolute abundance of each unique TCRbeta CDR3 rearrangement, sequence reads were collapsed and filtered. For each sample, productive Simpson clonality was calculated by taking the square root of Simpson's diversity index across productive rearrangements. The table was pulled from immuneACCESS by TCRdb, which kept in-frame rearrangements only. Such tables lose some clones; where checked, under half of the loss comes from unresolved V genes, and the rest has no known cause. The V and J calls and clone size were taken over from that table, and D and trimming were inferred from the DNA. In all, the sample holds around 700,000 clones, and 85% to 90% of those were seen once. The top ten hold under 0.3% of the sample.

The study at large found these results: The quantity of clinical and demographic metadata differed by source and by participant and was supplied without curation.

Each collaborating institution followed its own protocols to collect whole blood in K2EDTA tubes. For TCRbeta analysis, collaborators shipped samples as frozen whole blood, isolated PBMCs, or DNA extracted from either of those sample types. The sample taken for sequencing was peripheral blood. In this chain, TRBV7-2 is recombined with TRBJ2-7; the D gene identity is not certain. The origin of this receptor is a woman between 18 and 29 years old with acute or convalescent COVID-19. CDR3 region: CASSPGRISYEQYF. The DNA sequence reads TGTGCCAGCAGCCCAGGTCGAATTTCCTACGAGCAGTACTTC.